The text below deals with one TCR beta chain. The data were obtained in a study of OX40 agonist ivuxolimab in advanced cancers. The CDR3 is made up of 16 amino acids. Germline V lookup: CDR1 MNHEY, CDR2 SMNVEV (reference sequence). Trimming removed 2 bases at V and 0 bases at J, with 12 bases between. TCRdb's table, derived via immunoSEQ multiplex PCR, lists solely in-frame clones and lacks some. The data contain over 70,000 clones, 70% to 90% of them singletons. Sequencing used CD4+ or CD8+ T cells sorted from blood, obtained in a trial of the OX40 agonist ivuxolimab. The chain recombines TRBV27 with TRBJ2-3; no clear D gene. The TCR sequence derives from an adult with an advanced solid tumor such as melanoma, head and neck, liver or kidney cancer. The DNA of the CDR3 is TGTGCCAGCAGTTTAGGGCTGGGTATTAGCACAGATACGCAGTATTTT. This translates into CASSLGLGISTDTQYF.